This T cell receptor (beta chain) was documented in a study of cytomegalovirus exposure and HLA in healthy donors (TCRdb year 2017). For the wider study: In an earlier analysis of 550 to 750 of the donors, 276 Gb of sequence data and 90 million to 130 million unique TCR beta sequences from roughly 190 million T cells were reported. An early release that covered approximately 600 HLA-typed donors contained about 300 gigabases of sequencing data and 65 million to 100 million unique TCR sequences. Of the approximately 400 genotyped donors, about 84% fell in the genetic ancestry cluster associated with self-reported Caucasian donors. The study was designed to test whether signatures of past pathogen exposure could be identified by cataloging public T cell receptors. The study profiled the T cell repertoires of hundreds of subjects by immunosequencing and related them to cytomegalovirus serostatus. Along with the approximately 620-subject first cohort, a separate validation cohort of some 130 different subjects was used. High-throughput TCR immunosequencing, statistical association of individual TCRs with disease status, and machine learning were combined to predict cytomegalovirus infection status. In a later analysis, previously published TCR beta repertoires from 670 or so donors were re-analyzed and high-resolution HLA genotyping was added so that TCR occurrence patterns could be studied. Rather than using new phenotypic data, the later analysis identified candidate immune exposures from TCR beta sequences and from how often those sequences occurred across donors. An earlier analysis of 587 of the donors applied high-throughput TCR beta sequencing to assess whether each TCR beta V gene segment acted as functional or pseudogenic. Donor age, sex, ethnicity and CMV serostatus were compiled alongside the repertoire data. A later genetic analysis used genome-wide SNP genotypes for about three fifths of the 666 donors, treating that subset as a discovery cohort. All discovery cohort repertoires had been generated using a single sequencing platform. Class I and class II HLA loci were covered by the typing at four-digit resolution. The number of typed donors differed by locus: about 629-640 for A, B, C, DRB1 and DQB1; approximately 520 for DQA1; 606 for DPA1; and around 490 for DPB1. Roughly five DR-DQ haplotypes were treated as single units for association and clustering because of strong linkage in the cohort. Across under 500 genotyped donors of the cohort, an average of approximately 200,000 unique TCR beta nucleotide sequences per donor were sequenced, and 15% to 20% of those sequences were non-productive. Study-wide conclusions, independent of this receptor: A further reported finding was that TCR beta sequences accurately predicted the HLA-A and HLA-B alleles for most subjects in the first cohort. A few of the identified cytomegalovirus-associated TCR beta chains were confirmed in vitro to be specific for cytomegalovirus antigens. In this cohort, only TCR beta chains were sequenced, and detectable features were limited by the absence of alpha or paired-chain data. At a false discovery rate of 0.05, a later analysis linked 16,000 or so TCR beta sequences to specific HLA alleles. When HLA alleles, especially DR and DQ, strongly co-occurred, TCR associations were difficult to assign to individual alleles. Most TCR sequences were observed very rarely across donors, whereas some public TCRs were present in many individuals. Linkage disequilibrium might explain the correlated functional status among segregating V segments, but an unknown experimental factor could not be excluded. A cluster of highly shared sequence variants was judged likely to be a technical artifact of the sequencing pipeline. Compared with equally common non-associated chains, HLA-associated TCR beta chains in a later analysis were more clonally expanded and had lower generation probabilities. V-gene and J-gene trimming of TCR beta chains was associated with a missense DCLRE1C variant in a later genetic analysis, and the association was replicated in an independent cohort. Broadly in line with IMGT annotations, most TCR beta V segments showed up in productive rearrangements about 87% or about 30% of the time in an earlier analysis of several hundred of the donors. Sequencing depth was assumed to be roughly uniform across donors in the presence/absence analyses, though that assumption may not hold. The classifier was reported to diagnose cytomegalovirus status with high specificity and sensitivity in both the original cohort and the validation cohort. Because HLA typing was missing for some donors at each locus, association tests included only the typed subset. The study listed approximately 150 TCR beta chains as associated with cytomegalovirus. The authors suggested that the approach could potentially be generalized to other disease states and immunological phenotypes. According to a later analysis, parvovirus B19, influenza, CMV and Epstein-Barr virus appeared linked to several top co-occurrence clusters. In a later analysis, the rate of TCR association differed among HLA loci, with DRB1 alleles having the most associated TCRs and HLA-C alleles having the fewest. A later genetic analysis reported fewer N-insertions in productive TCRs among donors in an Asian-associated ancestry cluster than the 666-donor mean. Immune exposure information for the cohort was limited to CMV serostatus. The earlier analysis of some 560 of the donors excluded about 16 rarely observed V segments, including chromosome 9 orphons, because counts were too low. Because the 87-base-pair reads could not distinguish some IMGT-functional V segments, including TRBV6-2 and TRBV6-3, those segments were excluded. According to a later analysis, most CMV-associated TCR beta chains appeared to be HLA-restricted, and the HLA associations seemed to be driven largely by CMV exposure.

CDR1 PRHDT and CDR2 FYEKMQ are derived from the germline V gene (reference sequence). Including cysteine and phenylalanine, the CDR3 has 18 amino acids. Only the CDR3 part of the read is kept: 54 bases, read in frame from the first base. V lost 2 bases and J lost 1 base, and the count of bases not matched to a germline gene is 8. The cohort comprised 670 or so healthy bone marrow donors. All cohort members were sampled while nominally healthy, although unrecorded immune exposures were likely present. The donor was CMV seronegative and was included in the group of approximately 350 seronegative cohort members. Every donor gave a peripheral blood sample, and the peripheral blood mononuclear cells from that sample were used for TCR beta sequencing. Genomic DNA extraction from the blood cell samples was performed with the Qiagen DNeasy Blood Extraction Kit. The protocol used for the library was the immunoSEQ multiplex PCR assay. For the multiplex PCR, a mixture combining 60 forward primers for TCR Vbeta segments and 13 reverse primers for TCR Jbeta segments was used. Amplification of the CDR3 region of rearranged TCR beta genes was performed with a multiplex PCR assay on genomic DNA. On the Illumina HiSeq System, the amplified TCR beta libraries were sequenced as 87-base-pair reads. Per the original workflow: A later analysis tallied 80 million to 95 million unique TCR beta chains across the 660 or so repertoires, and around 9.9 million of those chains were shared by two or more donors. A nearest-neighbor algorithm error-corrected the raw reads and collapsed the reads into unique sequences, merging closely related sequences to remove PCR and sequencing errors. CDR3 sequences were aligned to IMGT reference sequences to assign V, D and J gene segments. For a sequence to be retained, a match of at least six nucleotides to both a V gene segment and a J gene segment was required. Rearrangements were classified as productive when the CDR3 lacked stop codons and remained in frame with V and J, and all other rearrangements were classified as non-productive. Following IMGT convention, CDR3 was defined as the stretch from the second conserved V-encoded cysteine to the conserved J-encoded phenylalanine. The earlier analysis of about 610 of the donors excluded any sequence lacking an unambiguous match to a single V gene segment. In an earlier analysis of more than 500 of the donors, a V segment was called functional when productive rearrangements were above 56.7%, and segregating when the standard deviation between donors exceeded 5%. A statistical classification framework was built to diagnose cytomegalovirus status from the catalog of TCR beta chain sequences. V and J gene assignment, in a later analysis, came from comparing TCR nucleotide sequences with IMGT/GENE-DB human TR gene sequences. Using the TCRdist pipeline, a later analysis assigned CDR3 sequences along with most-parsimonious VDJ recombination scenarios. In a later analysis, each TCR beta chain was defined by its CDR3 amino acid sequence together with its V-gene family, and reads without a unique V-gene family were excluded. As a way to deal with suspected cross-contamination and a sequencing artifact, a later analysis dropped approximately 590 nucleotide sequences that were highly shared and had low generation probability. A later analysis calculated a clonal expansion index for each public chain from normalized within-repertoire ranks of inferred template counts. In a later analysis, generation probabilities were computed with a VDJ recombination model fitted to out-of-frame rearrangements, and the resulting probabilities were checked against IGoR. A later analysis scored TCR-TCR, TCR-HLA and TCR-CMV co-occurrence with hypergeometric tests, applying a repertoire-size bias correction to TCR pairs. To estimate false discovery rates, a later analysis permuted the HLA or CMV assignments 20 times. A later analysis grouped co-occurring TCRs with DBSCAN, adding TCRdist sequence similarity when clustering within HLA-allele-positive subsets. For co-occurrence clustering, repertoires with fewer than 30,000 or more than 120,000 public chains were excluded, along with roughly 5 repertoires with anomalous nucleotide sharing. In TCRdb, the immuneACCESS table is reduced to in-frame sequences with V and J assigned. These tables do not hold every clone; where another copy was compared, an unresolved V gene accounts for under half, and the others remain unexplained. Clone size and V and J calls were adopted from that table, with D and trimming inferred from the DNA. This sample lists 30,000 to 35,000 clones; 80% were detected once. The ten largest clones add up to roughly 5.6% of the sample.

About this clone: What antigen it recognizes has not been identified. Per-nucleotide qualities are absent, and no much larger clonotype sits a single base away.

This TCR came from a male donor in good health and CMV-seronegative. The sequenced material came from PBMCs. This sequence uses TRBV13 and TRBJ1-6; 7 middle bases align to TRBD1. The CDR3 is CASSLQGVVRSYNSPLHF. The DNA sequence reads TGTGCCAGCAGCTTACAGGGGGTGGTTAGGTCCTATAATTCACCCCTCCACTTT.